This TCR beta chain was observed in a study of shared clonotypes between healthy human individuals. General observations from the study: Across a handful of donors, naive CD4 shared around 5.3%, naive CD8 3% to 3.5%, memory CD4 about 2.4%, memory CD8 around 0.42%. A generally larger estimated richness was seen in naive subsets than in memory subsets. Clonotype sharing among donors, it was expected, would be affected by sequencing depth.

As concerns this clone: No antigen is known for it.

Generated by immunoSEQ multiplex PCR, the TCRdb table keeps only in-frame clones and is missing some. This table has roughly 660,000 clones, around 91% appearing once. Germline values: CDR1 LNHNV, CDR2 YYDKDF (reference sequence). The CDR3 length is 16 residues. V was clipped by 2 bases and J by 1 base, with 14 bases between them. Sequencing input: memory CD8+ T cells from PBMCs. Subset of the sample: CD45RO+ cells pooled with CCR7-negative TemRA cells. The receptor was isolated from a man in his late teens or twenties in good health. Some clones in this sample may be carry-over from other donors' samples. V is TRBV15 and J is TRBJ2-5, with D possibly being TRBD1 (5 bases). CDR3 sequence: CATSRKLQGFQETQYF. In nucleotides, the CDR3 is TGTGCCACCAGCAGAAAACTTCAGGGATTCCAAGAGACCCAGTACTTC.